Given below is one T cell receptor (beta chain) in context. This sample was included in a study of control samples from healthy donors and cancer patients. This CDR3 region has 16 residues. The V end was cut by 5 bases, the J end by 0 bases, with 11 bases between. CDR1 and CDR2 (germline): MNHEY, SMNVEV (reference sequence). TCRdb's copy holds only in-frame clones and misses some; the assay was immunoSEQ multiplex PCR. Among 90,000 to 150,000 clones listed, around 89% were seen once. The TCR sequence derives from a man aged 40-55 years in good health. Material: blood. The chain recombines TRBV27 with TRBJ2-6; D perhaps matches TRBD1 (6 bases). CDR3 region: CASSGQLRSGANVLTF. The CDR3 coding sequence is TGTGCCAGCAGTGGACAGCTACGCTCTGGGGCCAACGTCCTGACTTTC.